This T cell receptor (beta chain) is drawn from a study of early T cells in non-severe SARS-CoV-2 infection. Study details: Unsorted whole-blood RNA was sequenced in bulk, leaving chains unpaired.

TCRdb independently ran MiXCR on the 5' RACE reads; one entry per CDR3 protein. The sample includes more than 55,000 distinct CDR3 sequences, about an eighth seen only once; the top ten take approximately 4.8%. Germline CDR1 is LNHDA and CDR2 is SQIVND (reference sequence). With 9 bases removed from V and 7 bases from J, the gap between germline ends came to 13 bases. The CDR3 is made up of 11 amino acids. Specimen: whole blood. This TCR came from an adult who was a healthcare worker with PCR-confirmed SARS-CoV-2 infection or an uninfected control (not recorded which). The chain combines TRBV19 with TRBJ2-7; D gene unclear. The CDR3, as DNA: TGTGCCAGCTCCTCCTATGGGGAGCAGTACTTC. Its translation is CASSSYGEQYF. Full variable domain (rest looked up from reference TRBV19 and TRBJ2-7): DGGITQSPKYLFRKEGQNVTLSCEQNLNHDAMYWYRQDPGQGLRLIYYSQIVNDFQKGDIAEGYSVSREKKESFPLTVTSAQKNPTAFYLCASSSYGEQYFGPGTRLTVT.